The 25 T cell receptor beta chains listed next were all sequenced from one sample in a study of T cells in Graves' hyperthyroidism and ophthalmopathy. Amplification of TCR beta CDR3 regions was performed using RNA transcripts as template. During a first-round RT-PCR of the TCR CDR3, the HTBI primer set was used. TCRdb itself ran the multiplex PCR reads through MiXCR, one entry per CDR3 protein. This table has a few hundred thousand distinct CDR3 sequences, roughly 14% appearing once. Sequencing input: blood. These receptors came from a young woman with Graves' hyperthyroidism.

This clonotype was seen many times. V is TRBV30 and J is TRBJ2-7, with D perhaps TRBD1 or TRBD2 (5 bases each). In germline, CDR1 is GTSNPN, CDR2 SVGIG (reference sequence). Trimming took 6 bases from V and 2 from J, leaving 14 bases between them. The CDR3 runs to 13 residues. The CDR3 spells CACRPVGPYEQYF. In nucleotides, the CDR3 is TGTGCCTGTCGCCCAGTGGGACCCTACGAGCAGTACTTC.

This clonotype came up many times. The chain couples TRBV28 to TRBJ1-5; 10 bases are shared with TRBD1. V gave up 7 bases and J gave up 4 bases; unmatched junction bases: 10. The CDR3 consists of 16 residues. Germline CDR1 and CDR2: MDHEN and SYDVKM. Here the CDR3 reads CASTSGGQGKNQPQHF. CDR3 in DNA: TGTGCCAGCACATCGGGGGGACAGGGGAAAAATCAGCCCCAGCATTTT.

This chain links TRBV4-1 with TRBJ2-7, with no clear D. Germline V gives CDR1 MGHRA, CDR2 YSYEKL. This CDR3 spans 15 amino acids. V was shortened by 3 bases and J by 5 bases, with 17 bases between the two germline ends. CDR3 coding DNA: TGCGCCAGCAGCCATGACTGGGTGGCAGCCCACGAGCAGTACTTC. This sequence encodes CASSHDWVAAHEQYF.

This clonotype came up many times. This chain links TRBV11-1 with TRBJ2-1; 9 positions agree with TRBD1. V shed 2 bases and J 4 bases; nucleotides not matched to a gene: 6. Germline CDR1 and CDR2: SGHAT and FQDESV (reference sequence). There are 16 residues in the CDR3. CDR3 in DNA: TGTGCCAGCAGCTTATTTGGGACAGGGCCTTACAATGAGCAGTTCTTC. This encodes CASSLFGTGPYNEQFF.

This clonotype has ten or more counts. V usage is TRBV6-1 and J usage is TRBJ1-4; D possibly corresponds to TRBD1 (6 bases). V dropped 7 bases and J dropped 1 base, with 10 bases sitting between them. The germline V gene encodes CDR1 MNHNS and CDR2 SASEGT. The length of the CDR3 is 14 residues. The CDR3 nucleotides are TGTGCCAGCACCATCAGGGGAACTAATGAAAAACTGTTTTTT. It specifies CASTIRGTNEKLFF.

There are a few counts of this clonotype. The chain carries TRBV7-9 and TRBJ2-7, with a weak D call TRBD2 (6 bases). The CDR3 has 14 amino acids. Per germline, CDR1 SEHNR and CDR2 FQNEAQ (reference sequence). Trimming cost V 8 bases and J 0 bases, with 14 bases left between them. The CDR3 loop is CASGSSGGSYEQYF. CDR3 in DNA: TGTGCCAGCGGATCCTCCGGGGGCTCCTACGAGCAGTACTTC.

There are many counts of this clonotype. This chain links TRBV5-1 with TRBJ2-1; 7 bases are shared with TRBD1. The CDR3 contains 15 residues. Trimming removed 4 bases from V and 4 bases from J; junction bases left unmatched: 8. Germline V gene sequence: CDR1 SGHRS, CDR2 YFSETQ. CDR3 sequence: CASSRQGDPYNEQFF. The CDR3 region has the DNA TGCGCCAGCAGCAGACAGGGAGATCCTTACAATGAGCAGTTCTTC.

Many counts were recorded for this clonotype. This rearrangement joins TRBV28 to TRBJ2-5, with 11 positions matching TRBD2. The CDR3 runs 18 residues. The V and J ends lost 8 bases and 2 bases, in that order; junction bases with no gene match: 16. CDR1 MDHEN and CDR2 SYDVKM come from the germline V gene. CDR3 nucleotides: TGTGCCAGCCGCGAGGGGACTAGCGGACTGGTCCCACAAGAGACCCAGTACTTC. This sequence encodes CASREGTSGLVPQETQYF. Supplemented by reference TRBV28 and TRBJ2-5, the full variable domain reads DVKVTQSSRYLVKRTGEKVFLECVQDMDHENMFWYRQDPGLGLRLIYFSYDVKMKEKGDIPEGYSVSREKKERFSLILESASTNQTSMYLCASREGTSGLVPQETQYFGPGTRLLVL.

This clonotype was seen ten or more times. V gene TRBV11-2 combines with J gene TRBJ1-1; TRBD1 is a possible D gene (6 bases). Trimming removed 4 bases at V and 6 bases at J, with 18 bases between. This CDR3 is 15 amino acids long. The V gene's germline CDR1 is SGHAT and CDR2 FQNNGV. CDR3 in DNA: TGTGCCAGCAGCTCCCCTGGCGGGGGCTGGGCTGAAGCTTTCTTT. As protein: CASSSPGGGWAEAFF.

This clonotype was observed at least ten times. CDR3 protein: CASSPTQMNTEAFF. The CDR3 region has the DNA TGTGCCAGCTCACCGACACAGATGAACACTGAAGCTTTCTTT. The J gene is TRBJ1-1, the V gene TRBV18; D ambiguous. Germline loops: CDR1 KGHSH, CDR2 LQKENI. Deletions cut 3 bases from V and 0 bases from J, with 8 bases between. The CDR3 covers 14 residues. The full variable domain, in which reference TRBV18 and TRBJ1-1 provide the parts outside the CDR3, is NAGVMQNPRHLVRRRGQEARLRCSPMKGHSHVYWYRQLPEEGLKFMVYLQKENIIDESGMPKERFSAEFPKEGPSILRIQQVVRGDSAAYFCASSPTQMNTEAFFGQGTRLTVV.

This clonotype was found many times. The CDR3 region is CASSLGVGGEQYF. DNA of the CDR3: TGTGCCAGCAGTTTAGGGGTCGGCGGCGAGCAGTACTTC. V and J are TRBV12-3 or TRBV12-4 and TRBJ2-7; no firm D call. The CDR3 runs 13 residues. Trimming shortened V by 1 base and J by 6 bases, and 10 bases separated the two germline ends.

This clonotype was counted ten times or more. The chain is built from TRBV11-2 and TRBJ2-1; 8 bases are shared with TRBD2. CDR1 and CDR2 (germline): SGHAT, FQNNGV. J was trimmed by 6 bases and V by 2 bases; bases with no gene match: 12. The CDR3 has 17 residues. CDR3 sequence: CASSLRPGTSSSNEQFF. The DNA for the CDR3 is TGTGCCAGCAGCTTAAGACCCGGGACTAGTTCTTCCAATGAGCAGTTCTTC. Full variable domain (outside the CDR3, taken from reference TRBV11-2 and TRBJ2-1): EAGVAQSPRYKIIEKRQSVAFWCNPISGHATLYWYQQILGQGPKLLIQFQNNGVVDDSQLPKDRFSAERLKGVDSTLKIQPAKLEDSAVYLCASSLRPGTSSSNEQFFGPGTRLTVL.

This clonotype was counted at least ten times. The chain links TRBV29-1 to TRBJ1-2; TRBD1 might be the D (5 bases). The CDR3 length is 13 residues. Per germline, CDR1 SQVTM and CDR2 ANQGSEA. Trimming removed 3 bases at V and 2 bases at J, with 10 bases between. DNA for the CDR3: TGCAGCGTTGAGGAGGGGAGGAACTATGGCTACACCTTC. It translates to CSVEEGRNYGYTF.

This clonotype was counted many times. This chain connects TRBV29-1 to TRBJ2-1; TRBD1 might be the D (6 bases). V lost 7 bases and J lost 10, with 29 bases in between. The length of the CDR3 is 16 residues. CDR1 is SQVTM, CDR2 ANQGSEA, per germline. The CDR3 bases are TGCAGCGCCGTGGGGGCCCGCGGTGCCCTAGCTGGGGAGCAGTTCTTC. It encodes CSAVGARGALAGEQFF.

The chain employs TRBV19 and TRBJ1-4, with D maybe TRBD1 (5 bases). Trimming stripped 9 bases from V and 0 bases from J, with 11 bases between. This CDR3 contains 14 residues. Looked up from germline, CDR1 is LNHDA and CDR2 is SQIVND (reference sequence). CDR3 residues: CASRVYATNEKLFF. The CDR3 bases are TGTGCCAGCAGGGTTTATGCAACTAATGAAAAACTGTTTTTT.

This clonotype has more than one count but fewer than ten. The chain is built from TRBV20-1 and TRBJ1-3, with D unresolved. Trimming pared 3 bases from V and 4 bases from J, leaving 4 bases between. CDR3 length: 11 amino acids. Germline V gives CDR1 DFQATT, CDR2 SNEGSKA (reference sequence). Here the CDR3 reads CSASDGNTIYF. The CDR3 nucleotides are TGCAGTGCTAGTGACGGAAACACCATATATTTT.

This clonotype was recorded at least ten times. V usage is TRBV3-1 and J usage is TRBJ1-6, with D possibly TRBD1 on 5 matching bases. Trimming stripped 2 bases from V and 5 bases from J, with 10 bases between. The germline V gene encodes CDR1 LGHDT and CDR2 YNNKEL (reference sequence). The CDR3 is 15 residues long. The CDR3 spells CASSQTDTDNSPLHF. Here the CDR3 DNA reads TGTGCCAGCAGCCAAACGGACACGGATAATTCACCCCTCCACTTT.

This clonotype was observed many times. V usage is TRBV12-3 or TRBV12-4 and J usage is TRBJ1-5; 9 positions agree with TRBD1. Losses at the gene ends were 5 bases for V and 9 bases for J; bases not matched to a gene: 11. This CDR3 contains 15 residues. The chain's CDR3 is CASSPPGQGIGPQHF. The DNA of the CDR3 is TGTGCCAGCAGTCCGCCGGGACAGGGCATAGGGCCCCAGCATTTT.

The genes are TRBV5-6 and TRBJ1-2; D is unresolved. V was cut by 0 bases and J by 2 bases, with 11 bases left in between. CDR1 is SGHDT, CDR2 YYEEEE, per germline. The CDR3 totals 15 residues. CDR3 sequence (DNA): TGTGCCAGCAGCTTGGTACGGAGGCTAAACTATGGCTACACCTTC. This gives the protein CASSLVRRLNYGYTF.

This clonotype was found many times. V and J are TRBV20-1 and TRBJ1-3; 8 nucleotides align to TRBD1. The CDR3 is 15 amino acids. J gave up 2 bases and V 1 base, and 4 bases lay outside the gene matches. The V gene's germline CDR1 is DFQATT and CDR2 SNEGSKA (reference sequence). This CDR3 is CSARARTGPGNTIYF. DNA for the CDR3: TGCAGTGCTAGAGCTCGGACAGGGCCTGGAAACACCATATATTTT.

This clonotype was seen many times. V gene TRBV11-2 combines with J gene TRBJ2-7; the match to TRBD1 covers 7 bases. The CDR3 totals 14 residues. J was trimmed by 0 bases and V by 6 bases; bases with no gene match: 5. Germline lookup yields CDR1 SGHAT and CDR2 FQNNGV. The CDR3: CASRVDRTSYEQYF. CDR3 coding DNA: TGTGCCAGCAGGGTGGACAGGACCTCCTACGAGCAGTACTTC.

A single count supports this clonotype. This chain joins TRBV28 and TRBJ1-3, with a weak D call TRBD1 (5 bases). V lost 3 bases, J lost 3 bases, and 9 bases lay in between. The CDR3 contains 14 residues. CDR1 is MDHEN and CDR2 is SYDVKM in the germline V gene. The CDR3 DNA reads as TGTGCCAGCAGTTTTAGCAGGGTTGGAAACACCATATATTTT. The encoded protein is CASSFSRVGNTIYF. The full variable domain, with the rest looked up from reference TRBV28 and TRBJ1-3, is DVKVTQSSRYLVKRTGEKVFLECVQDMDHENMFWYRQDPGLGLRLIYFSYDVKMKEKGDIPEGYSVSREKKERFSLILESASTNQTSMYLCASSFSRVGNTIYFGEGSWLTVV.

The chain links TRBV30 to TRBJ1-5; D remains ambiguous. CDR3 length: 15 residues. The germline CDR1 and CDR2 sequences are GTSNPN and SVGIG (reference sequence). V was cut by 2 bases and J by 7 bases, with 18 bases left in between. The CDR3 loop reads CAWSLTGLGWQPQHF. The CDR3 DNA reads as TGTGCCTGGAGTTTGACTGGACTGGGGTGGCAGCCCCAGCATTTT.

This clonotype was found a few times. The chain has TRBV3-1 and TRBJ2-3; 10 bases are shared with TRBD2. The CDR3 covers 19 residues. J lost 1 base, V lost 4 bases, and 14 bases had no gene match. In germline, CDR1 is LGHDT, CDR2 YNNKEL (reference sequence). CDR3 protein: CASSRRRTSGVVGTDTQYF. CDR3 coding DNA: TGTGCCAGCAGCCGGCGCCGGACTAGCGGAGTGGTCGGCACAGATACGCAGTATTTT.

Many counts were recorded for this clonotype. CDR3: CASSLLGRASGYNEQFF. CDR3 sequence (DNA): TGTGCCAGCAGTTTGTTGGGCCGGGCTAGCGGTTACAATGAGCAGTTCTTC. The V call is TRBV13, the J call TRBJ2-1, with TRBD2 matching over 7 bases. With 6 bases clipped from V and 4 bases from J, the junction kept 15 bases outside the gene matches. This CDR3 region has 17 residues. Germline assignment: CDR1 PRHDT and CDR2 FYEKMQ (reference sequence).